These 28 T cell receptor beta chains originate from one sample sequenced in a study of blood T cell repertoires in COVID-19. Repertoires were generated with immunoSEQ multiplex PCR, while TCRdb's copy carries only in-frame clones and drops some. The sample has nearly 70,000 clones; nearly 90% are singletons. Sequencing used peripheral blood. The receptors stem from a woman aged 50 to 60 with COVID-19, enrolled during active disease.

The chain has TRBV28 and TRBJ2-1; weak D call: TRBD1 (6 bases). The V end lost 7 bases, the J end lost 8 bases, and 21 bases lay between the germline ends. The CDR3 has 15 amino acids. Germline V CDR1 and CDR2: MDHEN, SYDVKM. The CDR3, as DNA: TGTGCCAGCAACAACCCACGGGAAACAGGGCATGAGCAGTTCTTC. Its translation: CASNNPRETGHEQFF.

V and J are TRBV6-5 and TRBJ2-5; TRBD2 is a possible D gene (5 bases). V was shortened by 8 bases and J by 5 bases, with 18 bases between the two germline ends. CDR1 and CDR2 (germline): MNHEY, SVGAGI. This CDR3 is built from 14 residues. CDR3 nucleotide sequence: TGTGCCAGCCGCGACTATAGCGTTCGGGAGACCCAGTACTTC. Protein: CASRDYSVRETQYF.

The rearrangement links TRBV30 to TRBJ1-5, with unresolved D. Trimming removed 3 bases at V and 6 bases at J, with 15 bases between. Per the germline V gene, CDR1 is GTSNPN and CDR2 is SVGIG (reference sequence). This CDR3 is 14 amino acids long. CDR3: CAWRGWGGAQPQHF. CDR3 nucleotide sequence: TGTGCCTGGAGGGGCTGGGGAGGAGCTCAGCCCCAGCATTTT.

The V gene is TRBV4-2, the J gene TRBJ2-4; 7 bases fit TRBD2. The CDR3 loop spans 17 amino acids. Germline V gives CDR1 LGHNA, CDR2 YNFKEQ. Trimming took 4 bases from V and 1 from J; bases not matched to a gene: 10. The CDR3 DNA sequence: TGTGCCAGCAGCCCGGACGGGGCGGGAGAGGCCAAAAACATTCAGTACTTC. It encodes CASSPDGAGEAKNIQYF.

The chain joins TRBV6-4 to TRBJ1-2; D is perhaps TRBD1 (6 bases). CDR3 size: 16 residues. Germline CDR1 MRHNA, CDR2 SNTAGT. Trimming removed 7 bases from V and 0 bases from J, with 18 bases in between. The CDR3 protein is CASIFWGGAANYGYTF. CDR3 DNA sequence: TGTGCCAGCATTTTTTGGGGGGGCGCTGCTAACTATGGCTACACCTTC.

The chain couples TRBV4-1 to TRBJ2-6; 7 bases are a match to TRBD1. The ends lost 5 bases at V and 1 base at J; junction bases unmatched: 8. Germline V gene sequence: CDR1 MGHRA, CDR2 YSYEKL. CDR3 length: 17 amino acids. The CDR3 region has the DNA TGCGCCAGCAGCTCCCGGGACAGCGGTTCTGGGGCCAACGTCCTGACTTTC. Translated, it gives CASSSRDSGSGANVLTF.

The chain joins TRBV4-3 to TRBJ2-5; a weak D match, TRBD2 (5 bases). V was pared by 5 bases and J by 3 bases, with 10 bases between. Germline V gene lookup returns CDR1 LGHNA and CDR2 YSLEER. This CDR3 is built from 13 residues. This CDR3 reads CASSNGLKETQYF. For the CDR3, the DNA is TGCGCCAGCAGCAACGGACTCAAAGAGACCCAGTACTTC.

This chain joins TRBV7-2 and TRBJ2-1, with D maybe TRBD1 (5 bases). The CDR3 totals 14 residues. From germline, CDR1 is SGHTA and CDR2 FQGNSA. V lost 2 bases, J lost 3 bases, and 8 bases lay in between. CDR3 in amino acids: CASSLIDSYNEQFF. The CDR3 region has the DNA TGTGCCAGCAGCTTAATTGACAGCTACAATGAGCAGTTCTTC.

For this clone: Compared with germline, one end of the junction differs, possibly owing to a read error. This chain joins TRBV7-7 and TRBJ2-1, with D tentatively TRBD2 (6 bases). The CDR3 loop spans 14 amino acids. Germline CDR1 and CDR2: SSHAT and FNYEAQ (reference sequence). Here the CDR3 DNA reads TGTGCTAGCAGCTTAGGGGCGGGGCCCGTTGAGCAGTTCTTC. It translates to CASSLGAGPVEQFF.

This clone was observed a handful of times. V usage is TRBV4-3 and J usage is TRBJ2-1; the match to TRBD2 covers 11 bases. Germline CDR1 reads LGHNA; CDR2 reads YSLEER. V dropped 4 bases and J dropped 5; count of bases not matched to a gene: 4. This CDR3 spans 15 amino acids. The CDR3 loop is CASSLRLAGHNEQFF. Here the CDR3 DNA reads TGCGCCAGCAGCCTTCGACTAGCGGGGCACAATGAGCAGTTCTTC.

J is TRBJ2-7 and V is TRBV6-5; D might be TRBD1 (6 bases). This CDR3 spans 12 amino acids. Germline lookup yields CDR1 MNHEY and CDR2 SVGAGI. Trimming stripped 6 bases from V and 6 bases from J, with 12 bases between. CDR3 loop: CASRQGTGEQYF. The DNA of the CDR3 is TGTGCCAGCAGACAGGGTACAGGCGAGCAGTACTTC.

The rearrangement joins TRBV4-2 to TRBJ2-1; D not resolved. Germline V gene sequence: CDR1 LGHNA, CDR2 YNFKEQ. Trimming removed 10 bases from V and 1 base from J, with 20 bases in between. The CDR3 consists of 16 residues. As DNA, the CDR3 is TGTGCCACCCTCGCTGAGGTAACGGCATCCTACAATGAGCAGTTCTTC. Protein: CATLAEVTASYNEQFF.

The chain couples TRBV30 to TRBJ1-2; D ambiguous. V was pared by 0 bases and J by 9 bases, with 14 bases between. Germline CDR1 is GTSNPN and CDR2 is SVGIG (reference sequence). CDR3 length: 13 amino acids. The DNA for the CDR3 is TGTGCCTGGAGTGTACCCCTGTTAGTTCGCTACACCTTC. Translated: CAWSVPLLVRYTF.

V usage is TRBV19 and J usage is TRBJ2-1; unclear D gene. The CDR3 is 15 residues long. Deletions cut 2 bases from V and 7 bases from J, with 15 bases between. In germline, CDR1 is LNHDA, CDR2 SQIVND (reference sequence). The CDR3 nucleotides are TGTGCCAGTAGTATATCCGGCCCTCTCGGGAATGAGCAGTTCTTC. It codes for CASSISGPLGNEQFF. The whole variable domain, remainder taken from reference TRBV19 and TRBJ2-1, is DGGITQSPKYLFRKEGQNVTLSCEQNLNHDAMYWYRQDPGQGLRLIYYSQIVNDFQKGDIAEGYSVSREKKESFPLTVTSAQKNPTAFYLCASSISGPLGNEQFFGPGTRLTVL.

This chain joins TRBV6-6 and TRBJ1-1; D uncertain. The CDR3 totals 13 residues. The germline gives CDR1 MNHNY, CDR2 SVGAGI (reference sequence). The V gene lost 2 bases and the J gene lost 1 base, with 5 bases spanning the gap. The CDR3, as DNA: TGTGCCAGCAGTTACGGGCAGAACACTGAAGCTTTCTTT. Encoded protein: CASSYGQNTEAFF.

The chain employs TRBV7-9 and TRBJ1-3; no clear D gene. This CDR3 contains 15 residues. Trimming cost V 3 bases and J 0 bases, with 9 bases left between them. In germline, CDR1 is SEHNR, CDR2 FQNEAQ (reference sequence). The CDR3 loop is CASSFGSLSGNTIYF. The CDR3 nucleotides read TGTGCCAGCAGCTTCGGGAGTCTCTCTGGAAACACCATATATTTT.

This chain links TRBV6-4 with TRBJ2-1; 7 bases agree with TRBD1. With V trimmed by 6 bases and J by 5 bases, 7 bases remained unmatched. From germline, CDR1 is MRHNA and CDR2 SNTAGT. The CDR3 covers 14 residues. DNA of the CDR3: TGTGCCAGCAGCCCGGGACAGAGGAACAATGAGCAGTTCTTC. It specifies CASSPGQRNNEQFF.

The V gene is TRBV5-1, the J gene TRBJ2-3; D might be TRBD2 (5 bases). The CDR3 has 13 amino acids. V lost 4 bases, J lost 4 bases, and 10 bases lay in between. The germline V gene has CDR1 SGHRS and CDR2 YFSETQ. CDR3 DNA sequence: TGCGCCAGCAGCATACTAGTCCCAGATACGCAGTATTTT. This sequence encodes CASSILVPDTQYF.

This clone appeared a few times. The chain uses TRBV19 and TRBJ2-1, with D possibly being TRBD2 (5 bases). Germline V CDR1 and CDR2: LNHDA, SQIVND (reference sequence). The CDR3 is 14 residues long. Trimming removed 1 base at V and 5 bases at J, with 9 bases between. In nucleotides, the CDR3 is TGTGCCAGTAGTATAGGGCTAGCTAACAATGAGCAGTTCTTC. Protein product: CASSIGLANNEQFF.

This clone was observed a single time. This chain links TRBV24-1 with TRBJ2-7, with a weak D call TRBD2 (5 bases). The CDR3 consists of 16 residues. Trimming pared 4 bases from V and 5 bases from J, leaving 20 bases between. The germline gives CDR1 KGHDR, CDR2 SFDVKD. The CDR3 bases are TGTGCCACCAGTGACCGGACTGCCGAGGTTGGACACGAGCAGTACTTC. Amino acid sequence: CATSDRTAEVGHEQYF.

V usage is TRBV12-5 and J usage is TRBJ2-1; 7 bases are a match to TRBD2. The germline V gene has CDR1 LGHNT and CDR2 FRNRAP. Trimming at V came to 5 bases and at J to 7 bases, leaving 5 bases not matched to a gene. CDR3 size: 13 residues. The CDR3 loop reads CASGGAGENEQFF. Here the CDR3 DNA reads TGTGCTAGTGGTGGGGCGGGGGAAAATGAGCAGTTCTTC.

This sequence joins TRBV9 and TRBJ2-7; TRBD1 matches 8 bases. J was trimmed by 5 bases and V by 4 bases; bases with no gene match: 14. This CDR3 has 16 amino acids. The germline CDR1 and CDR2 sequences are SGDLS and YYNGEE. The CDR3 coding sequence is TGTGCCAGCAGCCCACGGGCGGCAGGGGGCGTCGACGAGCAGTACTTC. Residues: CASSPRAAGGVDEQYF.

This rearrangement joins TRBV4-1 to TRBJ1-1; TRBD1 matches at 7 bases. Looked up from germline, CDR1 is MGHRA and CDR2 is YSYEKL. J lost 2 bases, V lost 1 base, and 10 bases had no gene match. The CDR3 has 17 residues. The CDR3 nucleotides read TGCGCCAGCAGCCAAGTGGCGACAGGGTTGGGTAACACTGAAGCTTTCTTT. It is translated as CASSQVATGLGNTEAFF.

V gene TRBV5-4 combines with J gene TRBJ1-6; D unresolved. V gave up 1 base and J gave up 9 bases, with 5 bases separating them. CDR3 length: 12 amino acids. Germline CDR1 reads SGHNT; CDR2 reads YYREEE (reference sequence). The CDR3 DNA is TGTGCCAGCAGCTTGCGGAGTTCACCCCTCCACTTT. Amino acids: CASSLRSSPLHF.

V is TRBV12-1 and J is TRBJ2-1; the table's D call, TRBD2, was not checked against the DNA. TRBV12-1 is given as a pseudogene. The CDR3 runs 16 residues. CDR3 coding DNA: TGTGCCAGCAGCTTGCCTAGCGGGAACTCCTACAATGAGCAGTTCTTC. Protein sequence: CASSLPSGNSYNEQFF.

The chain employs TRBV5-1 and TRBJ2-6; no reliable D call. Germline CDR1 and CDR2: SGHRS and YFSETQ. There are 14 residues in the CDR3. With 7 bases removed from V and 1 base from J, the gap between germline ends came to 9 bases. The DNA for the CDR3 is TGCGCCAGCTCCCCCATTTCTGGGGCCAACGTCCTGACTTTC. Its protein is CASSPISGANVLTF.

Here the CDR3 DNA reads TGTGCCAGCAGTGAAGGAGGGCAGGGGGCTTCCTACAATGAGCAGTTCTTC. This codes for CASSEGGQGASYNEQFF. The V and J genes are TRBV6-1 and TRBJ2-1, with TRBD1 identical over 8 bases. CDR1 and CDR2 from the germline V gene are MNHNS and SASEGT. The CDR3 has 17 amino acids. Trimming at V came to 1 base and at J to 1 base, leaving 6 bases not matched to a gene.

This clone was found once. This chain uses TRBV28 with TRBJ1-5; TRBD1 is a possible D gene (6 bases). The V gene lost 4 bases and the J gene lost 6 bases, with 19 bases spanning the gap. Germline loops: CDR1 MDHEN, CDR2 SYDVKM. This CDR3 has 16 amino acids. CDR3 amino acids: CASSSYLGGTGQPQHF. As DNA, the CDR3 is TGTGCCAGCAGTTCTTACCTAGGGGGAACCGGTCAGCCCCAGCATTTT.